Listed here is a single T cell receptor (beta chain). V was shortened by 2 bases and J by 7 bases, with 23 bases between the two germline ends. CDR3 length: 17 amino acids. The germline gives CDR1 MDHEN, CDR2 SYDVKM. Some clones are missing from TCRdb's copy, which holds only in-frame ones; the method was immunoSEQ multiplex PCR. The table has some 110,000 clones, roughly nine tenths seen once; the top ten hold approximately 7.5%. This specimen comes from a study of T cell responses to AZD1222 COVID-19 vaccine. Study at large: Pooling was applied to second doses at about 4 or about 12 weeks.

The specimen comprised peripheral blood, sampled on day 0 of AZD1222 vaccination. V gene TRBV28 combines with J gene TRBJ1-1; D may be TRBD1 (6 bases). The clonotype was recovered from an adult in good health. Written as DNA, the CDR3 is TGTGCCAGCAGTTTAGTCTCGCCCGACACAGGGAGGATTGAAGCTTTCTTT. Translating gives CASSLVSPDTGRIEAFF.